This T cell receptor (beta chain) comes out of a study of brain T cells in children with intractable seizures. Using immunoSEQ multiplex PCR, the repertoire was profiled, and TCRdb retains in-frame clones only, with some absent. The table shows under 400,000 clones, with over 90% occurring only once. Sample time point: blood from clinic visit 5 months post-surgery; TSC patient then seizure free. Surgery cases with the highest brain T cell transcript signatures were chosen for sequencing. V shed 5 bases, J shed 4 bases, and the junction held 4 bases outside the gene matches. CDR3 length: 14 residues. Germline assignment: CDR1 SGHVS and CDR2 FQNEAQ.

The sample was peripheral blood, taken less than 6 months after surgery. This receptor was taken from a boy under two years old with tuberous sclerosis and intractable seizures. The rearrangement uses TRBV7-8 and TRBJ2-5; 10 bases are shared with TRBD2. Written as DNA, the CDR3 is TGTGCCAGCAGCGGTAGACTAGCGGGAGAGACCCAGTACTTC. It translates to CASSGRLAGETQYF.